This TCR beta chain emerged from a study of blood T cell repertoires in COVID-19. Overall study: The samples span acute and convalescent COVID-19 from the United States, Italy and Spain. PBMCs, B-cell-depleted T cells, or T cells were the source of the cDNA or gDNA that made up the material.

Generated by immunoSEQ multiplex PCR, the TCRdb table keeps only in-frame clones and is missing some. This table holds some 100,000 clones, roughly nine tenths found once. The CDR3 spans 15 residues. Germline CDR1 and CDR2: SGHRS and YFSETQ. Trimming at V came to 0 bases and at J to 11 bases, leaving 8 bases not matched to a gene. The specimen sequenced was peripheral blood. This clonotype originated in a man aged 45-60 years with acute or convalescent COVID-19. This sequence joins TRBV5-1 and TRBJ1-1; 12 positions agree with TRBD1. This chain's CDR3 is CASSLANWDRGHAFF. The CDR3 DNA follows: TGCGCCAGCAGCTTGGCCAACTGGGACAGGGGGCATGCTTTCTTT.